These 27 T cell receptor beta chains were sequenced from one sample in a study of PD-1 blockade in classical Hodgkin lymphoma. Time point of the sample: cycle 4 day 1 (C4D1), after 6 weeks of nivolumab. All patients relapsed after autologous stem cell transplantation, and brentuximab vedotin exposure varied. Clones were sequenced by immunoSEQ multiplex PCR, and TCRdb holds only the in-frame ones, with some missing. This table has 100,000 or so clones, approximately 89% appearing once. The specimen comprised peripheral blood mononuclear cells (PBMCs), sampled before the fourth cycle of nivolumab. These receptors were obtained from a human donor with classical Hodgkin lymphoma.

This clone was counted between two and nine times. This chain links TRBV27 with TRBJ2-7; D is unresolved. Trimming removed 5 bases from V and 0 bases from J, with 17 bases in between. The CDR3 extends over 16 amino acids. The germline gives CDR1 MNHEY, CDR2 SMNVEV (reference sequence). In DNA, the CDR3 is TGTGCCAGCAGTCGGGTGGGCGGCTTGAGCTCCTACGAGCAGTACTTC. Amino acid sequence: CASSRVGGLSSYEQYF.

This clone was seen only a few times. The J gene is TRBJ1-2, the V gene TRBV28; D gene ambiguous. Trimming removed 2 bases from V and 7 bases from J, with 5 bases in between. The germline V gene encodes CDR1 MDHEN and CDR2 SYDVKM. The CDR3 runs 11 residues. The CDR3 coding sequence is TGTGCCAGCAGTTTACGGGGTGGCTACACCTTC. Translated: CASSLRGGYTF.

V is TRBV19 and J is TRBJ2-6, with D possibly being TRBD1 or TRBD2 (5 bases each). This CDR3 comprises 16 residues. Germline CDR1 is LNHDA and CDR2 is SQIVND (reference sequence). Trimming took 7 bases from V and 0 from J, leaving 13 bases between them. CDR3 amino acids: CASKVGRDSGANVLTF. CDR3 bases: TGTGCCAGTAAAGTGGGACGTGACTCTGGGGCCAACGTCCTGACTTTC.

This chain joins TRBV20-1 and TRBJ2-7; D is unresolved. This CDR3 is 11 amino acids long. Germline V gene sequence: CDR1 DFQATT, CDR2 SNEGSKA (reference sequence). V lost 5 bases and J 3 bases, leaving 8 bases between the germline ends. The DNA for the CDR3 is TGCAGTGCTCTAGGAAACTACGAGCAGTACTTC. Encoded protein: CSALGNYEQYF.

V and J are TRBV6-6 and TRBJ2-2, with D perhaps being TRBD1 or TRBD2 (5 bases each). V lost 8 bases and J 1 base, leaving 8 bases between the germline ends. CDR1 and CDR2 (germline): MNHNY, SVGAGI (reference sequence). CDR3 size: 13 residues. The CDR3 region is CASWDGNTGELFF. The CDR3 DNA is TGTGCCAGCTGGGACGGGAACACCGGGGAGCTGTTTTTT.

The chain uses TRBV19 and TRBJ1-1; D call uncertain. Deletions cut 7 bases from V and 4 bases from J, with 19 bases between. This CDR3 has 15 amino acids. The germline V gene has CDR1 LNHDA and CDR2 SQIVND (reference sequence). CDR3 bases: TGTGCCAGTACTACAACCCGGGGTGGTGGCACTGAAGCTTTCTTT. Its translation is CASTTTRGGGTEAFF.

The chain uses TRBV18 and TRBJ2-1, with unresolved D. The CDR3 consists of 12 residues. CDR1 is KGHSH and CDR2 is LQKENI in the germline V gene. V gave up 4 bases and J gave up 8 bases, with 9 bases separating them. The CDR3 DNA follows: TGTGCCAGCTCACAAGTTCGGGATGAGCAGTTCTTC. Its translation: CASSQVRDEQFF.

The rearrangement joins TRBV6-1 to TRBJ2-3; TRBD1 or TRBD2 may be the D gene (5 bases each). The CDR3 totals 17 residues. Germline V CDR1 and CDR2: MNHNS, SASEGT. Trimming removed 3 bases at V and 3 bases at J, with 19 bases between. CDR3 in amino acids: CASSDILGTEATDTQYF. The DNA of the CDR3 is TGTGCCAGCAGTGACATTCTTGGGACCGAAGCGACAGATACGCAGTATTTT.

The genes are TRBV9 and TRBJ2-1; D remains unclear. V was shortened by 3 bases and J by 5 bases, with 12 bases between the two germline ends. Germline CDR1 reads SGDLS; CDR2 reads YYNGEE. This CDR3 is built from 14 residues. Here the CDR3 reads CASSAPQLHNEQFF. In DNA, the CDR3 is TGTGCCAGCAGCGCCCCTCAACTCCACAATGAGCAGTTCTTC. Variable domain in full (rest from reference TRBV9 and TRBJ2-1): DSGVTQTPKHLITATGQRVTLRCSPRSGDLSVYWYQQSLDQGLQFLIQYYNGEERAKGNILERFSAQQFPDLHSELNLSSLELGDSALYFCASSAPQLHNEQFFGPGTRLTVL.

V usage is TRBV28 and J usage is TRBJ1-2, with D perhaps TRBD1 (6 bases). The length of the CDR3 is 14 residues. Germline V gene data show CDR1 as MDHEN and CDR2 as SYDVKM. The V and J ends lost 4 bases and 4 bases respectively, with 13 bases between them. CDR3 DNA: TGTGCCAGCAGTTCCCTCAGGGGCGGCTATGGCTACACCTTC. Protein product: CASSSLRGGYGYTF.

V usage is TRBV27 and J usage is TRBJ2-3, with D unclear. Between the trimmed V and J ends, which lost 4 bases and 1 base, there was a span of 12 bases. Germline values: CDR1 MNHEY, CDR2 SMNVEV (reference sequence). CDR3 length: 15 residues. CDR3 DNA: TGTGCCAGCAGTTCCTTTCGTTGGGGCACAGATACGCAGTATTTT. Its protein product is CASSSFRWGTDTQYF.

The V gene is TRBV5-1, the J gene TRBJ1-1; 7 bases are shared with TRBD1. The CDR3 runs 15 residues. Looked up from germline, CDR1 is SGHRS and CDR2 is YFSETQ. The V and J ends lost 0 bases and 0 bases, in that order; junction bases with no gene match: 2. CDR3 region: CASSLETGVNTEAFF. CDR3 nucleotide sequence: TGCGCCAGCAGCTTGGAAACAGGGGTGAACACTGAAGCTTTCTTT.

The chain employs TRBV5-1 and TRBJ2-3; TRBD2 matches 9 bases. Germline trimming cut 6 bases from V and 4 bases from J; bases unmatched to any gene: 9. This CDR3 spans 15 amino acids. Germline lookup yields CDR1 SGHRS and CDR2 YFSETQ. The CDR3 DNA sequence: TGCGCCAGCAACATAGCGGGAGTTGGCGCAGATACGCAGTATTTT. Encoded protein: CASNIAGVGADTQYF.

CDR3 nucleotides: TGTGCCACCAGCAGAGAGGGGCGGGGTTACAATGAGCAGTTCTTC. Protein sequence: CATSREGRGYNEQFF. This chain uses TRBV15 with TRBJ2-1; tentative D call: TRBD2 (6 bases). Germline CDR1 reads LNHNV; CDR2 reads YYDKDF (reference sequence). Trimming left V 0 bases short and J 4 bases short, with 10 bases between. This CDR3 has 15 amino acids. Full variable domain (outside the CDR3, taken from reference TRBV15 and TRBJ2-1): DAMVIQNPRYQVTQFGKPVTLSCSQTLNHNVMYWYQQKSSQAPKLLFHYYDKDFNNEADTPDNFQSRRPNTSFCFLDIRSPGLGDTAMYLCATSREGRGYNEQFFGPGTRLTVL.

This clone was detected once. This rearrangement joins TRBV5-4 to TRBJ2-6; 7 bases fit TRBD1. Germline-derived CDR1 and CDR2 are SGHNT and YYREEE (reference sequence). The CDR3 length is 13 residues. Germline trimming cut 3 bases from V and 19 bases from J; bases unmatched to any gene: 13. This CDR3 is CASSSQTGLELTF. The DNA for the CDR3 is TGTGCCAGCAGCTCACAGACAGGGTTGGAATTAACTTTC. Drawing the rest from reference TRBV5-4 and TRBJ2-6, the complete variable domain is ETGVTQSPTHLIKTRGQQVTLRCSSQSGHNTVSWYQQALGQGPQFIFQYYREEENGRGNFPPRFSGLQFPNYSSELNVNALELDDSALYLCASSSQTGLELTFGAGSRLTVL.

The chain has TRBV5-4 and TRBJ2-1; D remains ambiguous. The CDR3 is made up of 15 amino acids. V was shortened by 0 bases and J by 9 bases, with 16 bases between the two germline ends. Germline values: CDR1 SGHNT, CDR2 YYREEE (reference sequence). CDR3 in amino acids: CASSLVSPARREQFF. The CDR3 nucleotides are TGTGCCAGCAGCTTGGTATCCCCCGCACGACGTGAGCAGTTCTTC.

The V gene is TRBV29-1, the J gene TRBJ2-3; D not certain. Per the germline V gene, CDR1 is SQVTM and CDR2 is ANQGSEA. V was cut by 5 bases and J by 2 bases, with 14 bases left in between. CDR3 length: 14 amino acids. CDR3 region: CSVQTDHTTDTQYF. Here the CDR3 DNA reads TGCAGCGTTCAAACGGATCATACCACAGATACGCAGTATTTT.

This chain links TRBV11-3 with TRBJ2-1; D gene ambiguous. The CDR3 contains 13 residues. V lost 4 bases to trimming and J lost 7 bases, with 11 bases between them. Looked up from germline, CDR1 is SGHNT and CDR2 is YENEEA. As DNA, the CDR3 is TGTGCCAGCAGCTCTCCCCCCGTGAATGAGCAGTTCTTC. Protein: CASSSPPVNEQFF.

The rearrangement uses TRBV11-1 and TRBJ2-5; TRBD1 aligns across 8 bases. The CDR3 totals 14 residues. In germline, CDR1 is SGHAT, CDR2 FQDESV (reference sequence). The J segment lost 5 bases and the V segment lost 5 bases, leaving 7 bases of the junction unmatched. CDR3 DNA sequence: TGTGCCAGCAGCGCCGGACAGGGTCACGAGACCCAGTACTTC. Translating it yields CASSAGQGHETQYF.

The chain employs TRBV2 and TRBJ1-1; possible D gene TRBD1, 6 bases. This CDR3 spans 13 amino acids. Germline V CDR1 and CDR2: SNHLY, FYNNEI. Trimming left V 6 bases short and J 0 bases short, with 8 bases between. The CDR3 loop is CASRQGMNTEAFF. The CDR3 bases are TGTGCCAGCAGACAGGGAATGAACACTGAAGCTTTCTTT.

V is TRBV29-1 and J is TRBJ2-7, with 7 nucleotides matching TRBD1. The CDR3 runs to 14 residues. CDR1 and CDR2 from the germline V gene are SQVTM and ANQGSEA. Trimming removed 5 bases from V and 0 bases from J; junction bases left unmatched: 7. In nucleotides, the CDR3 is TGCAGCGTTCGACGGGACAGTACCTCCTACGAGCAGTACTTC. Amino acids: CSVRRDSTSYEQYF.

For this clone: The identical CDR3 is also encoded by other nucleotide sequences in the sample. The V gene is TRBV11-3, the J gene TRBJ2-3; D unclear. The CDR3 sequence is 12 residues long. The V end was cut by 5 bases, the J end by 3 bases, with 6 bases between. Germline V gene data show CDR1 as SGHNT and CDR2 as YENEEA. CDR3 sequence (DNA): TGTGCCAGCAGCACCGGGACAGATACGCAGTATTTT. It codes for CASSTGTDTQYF.

The J gene is TRBJ2-5, the V gene TRBV15; 10 bases are a match to TRBD1. The length of the CDR3 is 21 residues. The germline V gene encodes CDR1 LNHNV and CDR2 YYDKDF (reference sequence). The V segment lost 5 bases and the J segment 1 base; nucleotides outside the gene matches: 22. CDR3 DNA: TGTGCCACCAGCTATCATTTGGGACAGGGGCCCTCCCCCCGATCCCAAGAGACCCAGTACTTC. It is translated as CATSYHLGQGPSPRSQETQYF. The full variable domain, completed using reference TRBV15 and TRBJ2-5, is DAMVIQNPRYQVTQFGKPVTLSCSQTLNHNVMYWYQQKSSQAPKLLFHYYDKDFNNEADTPDNFQSRRPNTSFCFLDIRSPGLGDTAMYLCATSYHLGQGPSPRSQETQYFGPGTRLLVL.

This chain's CDR3 is CASTTRDRGPRGYGYTF. In nucleotides, the CDR3 is TGTGCCAGTACGACCCGGGACAGGGGGCCTCGAGGCTATGGCTACACCTTC. The chain joins TRBV19 to TRBJ1-2; 12 bases are shared with TRBD1. Germline values: CDR1 LNHDA, CDR2 SQIVND (reference sequence). After removal of 7 bases from V and 4 bases from J, the junction contained 13 bases not matched to a gene. This CDR3 region has 17 residues.

The chain couples TRBV6-5 to TRBJ1-1; the D gene is possibly TRBD1 (5 bases). The CDR3 is 13 residues long. Germline values: CDR1 MNHEY, CDR2 SVGAGI. The germline V and J ends were trimmed by 3 bases and 7 bases, with 12 bases remaining between them. The CDR3, as DNA: TGTGCCAGCAGTTATTTCGACAGATATGAAGCTTTCTTT. Protein product: CASSYFDRYEAFF.

The CDR3 DNA is TGTGCCAGCAGGAGGGACCGAACTAACTATGGCTACACCTTC. Encoded protein: CASRRDRTNYGYTF. The chain joins TRBV28 to TRBJ1-2; perhaps TRBD1 as D (5 bases). This CDR3 comprises 14 residues. The germline V gene has CDR1 MDHEN and CDR2 SYDVKM. V was clipped by 6 bases and J by 0 bases, with 11 bases between them.

The CDR3 loop reads CASRSGDAKLFF. Written as DNA, the CDR3 is TGTGCCAGCAGATCAGGGGACGCAAAACTGTTTTTT. The chain links TRBV28 to TRBJ1-4, with D maybe TRBD1 (6 bases). From germline, CDR1 is MDHEN and CDR2 SYDVKM. Trimming cost V 6 bases and J 10 bases, with 12 bases left between them. There are 12 residues in the CDR3.